This entry lists 6 T cell receptor beta chains sequenced from one sample in a study of cytomegalovirus exposure and HLA in healthy donors. PCR involved 60 Vbeta and 13 Jbeta primers. Clones were sequenced by immunoSEQ multiplex PCR, and TCRdb holds only the in-frame ones, with some missing. The data show over 100,000 clones, roughly three quarters seen once. Sequenced sample: PBMCs. All receptors derive from a male donor in good health and CMV-seronegative.

V and J are TRBV7-8 and TRBJ2-2; 9 bases map to TRBD1. The CDR3 runs 17 residues. Germline CDR1 SGHVS, CDR2 FQNEAQ. V shed 3 bases and J 4 bases; nucleotides not matched to a gene: 9. CDR3 in amino acids: CASSLGWGTGITGELFF. CDR3 nucleotides: TGTGCCAGCAGCTTGGGGTGGGGGACAGGGATCACCGGGGAGCTGTTTTTT.

The chain is built from TRBV6-1 and TRBJ1-5; D unclear. CDR3 length: 15 residues. Trimming cost V 2 bases and J 0 bases, with 8 bases left between them. The germline CDR1 and CDR2 sequences are MNHNS and SASEGT. As DNA, the CDR3 is TGTGCCAGCAGTGAATCACAGCCTAGCAATCAGCCCCAGCATTTT. Amino acid sequence: CASSESQPSNQPQHF.

The rearrangement links TRBV19 to TRBJ1-2; no firm D call. The V end lost 4 bases, the J end lost 4 bases, and 16 bases lay between the germline ends. CDR3 length equals 15 residues. Germline V lookup: CDR1 LNHDA, CDR2 SQIVND (reference sequence). The CDR3 is CASSTTPRRRYGYTF. The CDR3 bases are TGTGCCAGTAGTACCACTCCTAGACGGCGCTATGGCTACACCTTC. The variable domain in full, with the rest retrieved from reference TRBV19 and TRBJ1-2, is DGGITQSPKYLFRKEGQNVTLSCEQNLNHDAMYWYRQDPGQGLRLIYYSQIVNDFQKGDIAEGYSVSREKKESFPLTVTSAQKNPTAFYLCASSTTPRRRYGYTFGSGTRLTVV.

The genes are TRBV30 and TRBJ1-1; D ambiguous. Germline V lookup: CDR1 GTSNPN, CDR2 SVGIG (reference sequence). This CDR3 comprises 15 residues. Trimming stripped 2 bases from V and 5 bases from J, with 18 bases between. The CDR3 bases are TGTGCCTGGAGTATTGGAACCCCCGAGGAGACTGAAGCTTTCTTT. Its translation: CAWSIGTPEETEAFF.

The chain is built from TRBV6-5 and TRBJ2-5; 12 bases are a match to TRBD2. V dropped 7 bases and J dropped 1; count of bases not matched to a gene: 4. The CDR3 spans 15 residues. Germline CDR1 MNHEY, CDR2 SVGAGI. The CDR3 loop reads CASTSSGGAQETQYF. The DNA of the CDR3 is TGTGCCAGCACCTCTAGCGGGGGGGCCCAAGAGACCCAGTACTTC.

The CDR3 sequence: CASSPRGHGSYNEQFF. CDR3 nucleotides: TGCGCCAGCAGCCCTAGGGGACACGGCTCCTACAATGAGCAGTTCTTC. V gene TRBV4-3 combines with J gene TRBJ2-1; weak D call: TRBD1 (6 bases). Germline V gives CDR1 LGHNA, CDR2 YSLEER. V was shortened by 4 bases and J by 0 bases, with 13 bases between the two germline ends. CDR3 size: 16 residues.